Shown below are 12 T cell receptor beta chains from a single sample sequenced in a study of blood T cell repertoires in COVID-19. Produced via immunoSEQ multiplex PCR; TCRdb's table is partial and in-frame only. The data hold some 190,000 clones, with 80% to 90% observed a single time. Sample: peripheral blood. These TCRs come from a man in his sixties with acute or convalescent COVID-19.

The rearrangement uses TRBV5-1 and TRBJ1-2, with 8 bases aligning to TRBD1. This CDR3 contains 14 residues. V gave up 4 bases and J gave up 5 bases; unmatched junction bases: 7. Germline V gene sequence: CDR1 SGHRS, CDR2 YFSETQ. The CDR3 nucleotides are TGCGCCAGCAGCCCGGCGGACAGGGTTTATGGCTACACCTTC. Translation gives CASSPADRVYGYTF. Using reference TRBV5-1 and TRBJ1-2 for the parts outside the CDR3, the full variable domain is KAGVTQTPRYLIKTRGQQVTLSCSPISGHRSVSWYQQTPGQGLQFLFEYFSETQRNKGNFPGRFSGRQFSNSRSEMNVSTLELGDSALYLCASSPADRVYGYTFGSGTRLTVV.

The CDR3 nucleotides are TGTGCCAGCAAACTAGCGGGCATCTCCTACGAGCAGTACTTC. Its translation is CASKLAGISYEQYF. The V and J genes are TRBV5-4 and TRBJ2-7; 9 bases are shared with TRBD2. The CDR3 loop spans 14 amino acids. Germline-derived CDR1 and CDR2 are SGHNT and YYREEE (reference sequence). Trimming at V came to 6 bases and at J to 0 bases, leaving 4 bases not matched to a gene.

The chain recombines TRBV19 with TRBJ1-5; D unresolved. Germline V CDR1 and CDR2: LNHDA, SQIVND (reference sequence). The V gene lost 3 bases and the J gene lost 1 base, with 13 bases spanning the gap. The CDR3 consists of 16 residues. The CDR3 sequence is CASSMRSRGSNQPQHF. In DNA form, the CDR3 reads TGTGCCAGTAGTATGCGTTCACGGGGAAGCAATCAGCCCCAGCATTTT.

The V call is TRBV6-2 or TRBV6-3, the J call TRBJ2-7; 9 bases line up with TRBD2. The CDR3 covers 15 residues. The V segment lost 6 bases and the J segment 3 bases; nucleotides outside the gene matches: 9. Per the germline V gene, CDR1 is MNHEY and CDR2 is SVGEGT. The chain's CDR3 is CASSRPTSGNYEQYF. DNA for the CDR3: TGTGCCAGCAGCCGCCCGACTAGCGGTAACTACGAGCAGTACTTC.

CDR3 sequence: CASSIGPGGGGGANVLTF. In nucleotides, the CDR3 is TGTGCCAGTAGTATCGGGCCAGGGGGCGGTGGTGGGGCCAACGTCCTGACTTTC. The chain uses TRBV19 and TRBJ2-6; 8 positions match TRBD1. The CDR3 loop spans 18 amino acids. V was pared by 3 bases and J by 3 bases, with 10 bases of the junction left unmatched. The germline CDR1 and CDR2 sequences are LNHDA and SQIVND (reference sequence).

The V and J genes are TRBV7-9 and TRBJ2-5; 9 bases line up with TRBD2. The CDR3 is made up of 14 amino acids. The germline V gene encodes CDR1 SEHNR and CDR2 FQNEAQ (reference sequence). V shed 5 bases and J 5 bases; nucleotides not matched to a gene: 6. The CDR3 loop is CASSGRGGSETQYF. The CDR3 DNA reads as TGTGCCAGCAGCGGGCGGGGGGGCTCGGAGACCCAGTACTTC.

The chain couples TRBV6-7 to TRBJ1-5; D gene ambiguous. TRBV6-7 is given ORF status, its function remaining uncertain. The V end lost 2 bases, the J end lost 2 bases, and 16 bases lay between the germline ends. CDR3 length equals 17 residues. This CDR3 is CASSYRRRGLGNQPQHF. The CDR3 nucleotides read TGTGCCAGCAGTTACCGTCGCCGCGGGTTAGGCAATCAGCCCCAGCATTTT.

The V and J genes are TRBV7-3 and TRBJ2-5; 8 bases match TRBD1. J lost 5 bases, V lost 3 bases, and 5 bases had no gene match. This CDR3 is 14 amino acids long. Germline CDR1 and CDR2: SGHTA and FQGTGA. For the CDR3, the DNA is TGTGCCAGCAGCTTGACAGGGGCGAGGGAGACCCAGTACTTC. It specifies CASSLTGARETQYF.

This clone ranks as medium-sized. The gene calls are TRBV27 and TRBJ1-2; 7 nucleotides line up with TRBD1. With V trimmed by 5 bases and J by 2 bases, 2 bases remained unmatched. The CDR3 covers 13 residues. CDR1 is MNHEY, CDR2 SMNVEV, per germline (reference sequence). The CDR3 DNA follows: TGTGCCAGCAGTGCACAGGGGAACTATGGCTACACCTTC. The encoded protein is CASSAQGNYGYTF.

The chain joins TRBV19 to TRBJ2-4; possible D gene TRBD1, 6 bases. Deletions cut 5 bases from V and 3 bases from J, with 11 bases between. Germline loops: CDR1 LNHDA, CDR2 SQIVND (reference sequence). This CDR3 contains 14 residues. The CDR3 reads CASSRTDVKNIQYF. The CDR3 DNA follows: TGTGCCAGTAGTCGGACAGATGTCAAAAACATTCAGTACTTC.

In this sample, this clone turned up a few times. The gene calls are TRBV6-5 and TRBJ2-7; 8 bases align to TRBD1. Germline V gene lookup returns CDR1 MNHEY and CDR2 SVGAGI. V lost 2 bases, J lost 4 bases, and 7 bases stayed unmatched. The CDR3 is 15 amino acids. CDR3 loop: CASSYPSTGGYEQYF. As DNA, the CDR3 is TGTGCCAGCAGTTACCCCAGCACAGGGGGTTACGAGCAGTACTTC.

The CDR3 spells CASSDSPSIAYNEQFF. CDR3 sequence (DNA): TGTGCCAGCAGTGACTCCCCTAGTATCGCCTACAATGAGCAGTTCTTC. This rearrangement joins TRBV6-4 to TRBJ2-1; no clear D gene. Per the germline V gene, CDR1 is MRHNA and CDR2 is SNTAGT. This CDR3 has 16 amino acids. Deletions cut 0 bases from V and 2 bases from J, with 11 bases between.